This entry describes one T cell receptor beta chain. In the authors' methods: Using reference gene primer amplification, nucleated cell counts were estimated. Sequencing used immunoSEQ multiplex PCR; TCRdb keeps in-frame clones, though not all of them. That table gives V, J and clone size, and the DNA gave D and trimming. The profile shows approximately 350,000 clones, more than 70% of them singletons. This CDR3 is built from 14 residues. CDR1 is LGHDT, CDR2 YNNKEL, per germline (reference sequence). V gave up 0 bases and J gave up 5 bases, with 10 bases separating them. This record belongs to a study of blood T cell repertoires in COVID-19. Background on the study: COVID-19 samples collected from the United States, Italy and Spain covered acute and convalescent phases. Sources were T cells, B-cell-depleted T cells, or PBMCs; the material itself was cDNA or gDNA.

What was sequenced was peripheral blood. The clonotype was recovered from a woman in her seventies with COVID-19, enrolled during active disease. The chain has TRBV3-1 (or the pseudogene TRBV3-2) and TRBJ1-2, with D perhaps matching TRBD1 (6 bases). This CDR3 reads CASSQETGSYGYTF. The CDR3 bases are TGTGCCAGCAGCCAAGAAACAGGGTCGTATGGCTACACCTTC.